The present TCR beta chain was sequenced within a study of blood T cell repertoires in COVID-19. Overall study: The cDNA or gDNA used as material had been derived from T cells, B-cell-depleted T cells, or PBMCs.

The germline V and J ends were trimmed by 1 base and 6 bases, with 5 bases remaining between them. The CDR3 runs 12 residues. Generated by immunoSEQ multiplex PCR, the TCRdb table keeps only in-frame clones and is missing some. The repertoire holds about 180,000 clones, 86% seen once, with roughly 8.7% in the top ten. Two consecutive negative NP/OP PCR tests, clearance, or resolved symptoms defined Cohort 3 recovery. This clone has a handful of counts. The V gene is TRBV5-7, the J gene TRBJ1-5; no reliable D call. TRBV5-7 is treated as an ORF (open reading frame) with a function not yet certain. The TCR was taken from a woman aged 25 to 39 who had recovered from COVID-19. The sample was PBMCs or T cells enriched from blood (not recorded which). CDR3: CASSLLRQPQHF. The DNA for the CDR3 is TGTGCCAGCAGCTTGCTGCGTCAGCCCCAGCATTTT.